The rows below give T cell receptor beta chains drawn from one sample of a study of OX40 agonist ivuxolimab in advanced cancers. Repertoires were generated with immunoSEQ multiplex PCR, while TCRdb's copy carries only in-frame clones and drops some. The sample shows about 55,000 clones, approximately 86% of them seen only once. This specimen was CD4+ or CD8+ T cells sorted from blood, taken in a trial of the OX40 agonist ivuxolimab. The receptors derive from an adult with an advanced solid tumor such as melanoma, head and neck, liver or kidney cancer. Both conserved end residues are part of each CDR3. The order of the fields is CDR3 DNA, CDR3 protein, J gene, D gene, V gene, clone size. D genes are given only for firm matches. Size is stated for part of the rows, as once, few or many counts, or as a class when the clone is expanded.

CDR3 DNA: TGTGCCAGCAGCCAACCCCCGGGACAGAAGGGACCCCTCTATAATTCACCCCTCCACTTT
CDR3 protein: CASSQPPGQKGPLYNSPLHF
J gene: TRBJ1-6
D gene: TRBD1
V gene: TRBV28
clone size: .

CDR3 DNA: TGCGCCAGCAGTGAGTCCAGGGTCCAGCCCCAGCATTTT
CDR3 protein: CASSESRVQPQHF
J gene: TRBJ1-5
D gene: .
V gene: TRBV10-1
clone size: .

CDR3 DNA: TGTGCCAGCAGGGAAGCCGGGACAGGGCATTCACCCCTCCACTTT
CDR3 protein: CASREAGTGHSPLHF
J gene: TRBJ1-6
D gene: TRBD1
V gene: TRBV28
clone size: .

CDR3 DNA: TGTGCCAGTAGTAGGAGACAGTTTGATGAGCAGTTCTTC
CDR3 protein: CASSRRQFDEQFF
J gene: TRBJ2-1
D gene: .
V gene: TRBV19
clone size: .

CDR3 DNA: TGTGCCAGCAGCTTAGATTCGCCTGGAAACACCATATATTTT
CDR3 protein: CASSLDSPGNTIYF
J gene: TRBJ1-3
D gene: .
V gene: TRBV7-6
clone size: .

CDR3 DNA: TGCAGCCTCATGCGGAGAAATGAGCAGTTCTTC
CDR3 protein: CSLMRRNEQFF
J gene: TRBJ2-1
D gene: .
V gene: TRBV29-1
clone size: .

CDR3 DNA: TGTGCCAGCAGTTTAGAGAACACTGAAGCTTTCTTT
CDR3 protein: CASSLENTEAFF
J gene: TRBJ1-1
D gene: .
V gene: TRBV28
clone size: .

CDR3 DNA: TGTGCCAGTACAATGGACAGTGAGCAGTTCTTC
CDR3 protein: CASTMDSEQFF
J gene: TRBJ2-1
D gene: .
V gene: TRBV19
clone size: .

CDR3 DNA: TGTGCCAGCAAAAGGCGGCAGAACACTGAAGCTTTCTTT
CDR3 protein: CASKRRQNTEAFF
J gene: TRBJ1-1
D gene: .
V gene: TRBV7-9
clone size: .

CDR3 DNA: TGCGCCAGCAGCTTGGGTCTAGCTGGGAGGGGTAACGAGCAGTACTTC
CDR3 protein: CASSLGLAGRGNEQYF
J gene: TRBJ2-7
D gene: TRBD2
V gene: TRBV5-1
clone size: .

CDR3 DNA: TGTGCCAGCAGCGCTACAGATAACACTGAAGCTTTCTTT
CDR3 protein: CASSATDNTEAFF
J gene: TRBJ1-1
D gene: .
V gene: TRBV5-6
clone size: .

CDR3 DNA: TGCGCCAGCAGCCGTTGGATGGGAACGGCTAGCAATCAGCCCCAGCATTTT
CDR3 protein: CASSRWMGTASNQPQHF
J gene: TRBJ1-5
D gene: .
V gene: TRBV4-1
clone size: .

CDR3 DNA: TGTGCCAGCAGCTCAAGTATCAGTTTTGGGCCCTACGAGCAGTACTTC
CDR3 protein: CASSSSISFGPYEQYF
J gene: TRBJ2-7
D gene: .
V gene: TRBV7-9
clone size: .

CDR3 DNA: TGTGCCAGTAGTATGGCGGCGATCACGTCCACTGAAGCTTTCTTT
CDR3 protein: CASSMAAITSTEAFF
J gene: TRBJ1-1
D gene: .
V gene: TRBV19
clone size: .

CDR3 DNA: TGTGCCAGCAGTCCCCTCCGGGCGGCCGATGGCTACACCTTC
CDR3 protein: CASSPLRAADGYTF
J gene: TRBJ1-2
D gene: .
V gene: TRBV27
clone size: .

CDR3 DNA: TGTGCCAGCAGGACTCTTTACGAGCAGTACTTC
CDR3 protein: CASRTLYEQYF
J gene: TRBJ2-7
D gene: .
V gene: TRBV6-5
clone size: .

CDR3 DNA: TGTGCCAGCAGTTACTCGATCCAGGGGGCGAGGCAACTGTTTTTT
CDR3 protein: CASSYSIQGARQLFF
J gene: TRBJ1-4
D gene: TRBD1
V gene: TRBV6-5
clone size: medium-sized

CDR3 DNA: TGTGCCAGTAGTATCCGAGCCTCTTACTTTTCCTACGAGCAGTACTTC
CDR3 protein: CASSIRASYFSYEQYF
J gene: TRBJ2-7
D gene: .
V gene: TRBV19
clone size: .

CDR3 DNA: TGTGCCACCAGCAGAGGTGGTGGGGGCCTTAACAATGAGCAGTTCTTC
CDR3 protein: CATSRGGGGLNNEQFF
J gene: TRBJ2-1
D gene: .
V gene: TRBV15
clone size: .

CDR3 DNA: TGTGCCAGCAGCTTGTGGGCAGGGAAGTCCTACGAGCAGTACTTC
CDR3 protein: CASSLWAGKSYEQYF
J gene: TRBJ2-7
D gene: .
V gene: TRBV7-9
clone size: .

CDR3 DNA: TGCGCCAGCAGCTTCCTTCCTGGACTAGCGGGGGTTAAAGAGACCCAGTACTTC
CDR3 protein: CASSFLPGLAGVKETQYF
J gene: TRBJ2-5
D gene: TRBD2
V gene: TRBV5-1
clone size: .

CDR3 DNA: TGTGCCAGCAGCCATAGTCCTGGGGCGGAGCAGTTCTTC
CDR3 protein: CASSHSPGAEQFF
J gene: TRBJ2-1
D gene: .
V gene: TRBV16
clone size: .

CDR3 DNA: TGCGCCAGCAGCCAAGCCGGGTATAGCAATCAGCCCCAGCATTTT
CDR3 protein: CASSQAGYSNQPQHF
J gene: TRBJ1-5
D gene: .
V gene: TRBV4-1
clone size: once

CDR3 DNA: TGTGCCAGCAGCTTAGGGCCAATCCCCTACGAGCAGTACTTC
CDR3 protein: CASSLGPIPYEQYF
J gene: TRBJ2-7
D gene: .
V gene: TRBV13
clone size: .

CDR3 DNA: TGTGCCAGCAGTTACGTCGGGGGGACTAATGAAAAACTGTTTTTT
CDR3 protein: CASSYVGGTNEKLFF
J gene: TRBJ1-4
D gene: .
V gene: TRBV6-5
clone size: .

CDR3 DNA: TGTGCCTGGAGTGTAGGGGACCGGGGACAGGAAAATCAGCCCCAGCATTTT
CDR3 protein: CAWSVGDRGQENQPQHF
J gene: TRBJ1-5
D gene: TRBD1
V gene: TRBV30
clone size: .